This entry describes one T cell receptor (beta chain). What it binds is unknown. Clones were read by immunoSEQ multiplex PCR, and TCRdb kept only the in-frame ones, dropping some. The table has 70,000 to 85,000 clones, roughly 89% seen once; the top ten hold about 2.4%. This record comes from a study of T cell responses to AZD1222 COVID-19 vaccine. V lost 2 bases and J 7 bases, leaving 11 bases between the germline ends. Per germline, CDR1 KGHSH and CDR2 LQKENI. The CDR3 contains 14 residues. General study results and limits: Only six or seven AZD1222 recipients were seropositive at baseline. Spike was spanned by vaccine-associated CD4 TCRs, with dominance at 160-218 and 743-854. Researchers took repertoire samples only after the peak T cell response had come. Spike-specific TCR breadth and depth both grew after two AZD1222 doses.

The gene calls are TRBV18 and TRBJ2-2; D remains unclear. The sequence was collected from an adult in good health. Sequencing used peripheral blood, obtained on day 0 of AZD1222 vaccination. CDR3 sequence (DNA): TGTGCCAGCTCACCATCCGGAGATGGCGGGGAGCTGTTTTTT. Translation gives CASSPSGDGGELFF.